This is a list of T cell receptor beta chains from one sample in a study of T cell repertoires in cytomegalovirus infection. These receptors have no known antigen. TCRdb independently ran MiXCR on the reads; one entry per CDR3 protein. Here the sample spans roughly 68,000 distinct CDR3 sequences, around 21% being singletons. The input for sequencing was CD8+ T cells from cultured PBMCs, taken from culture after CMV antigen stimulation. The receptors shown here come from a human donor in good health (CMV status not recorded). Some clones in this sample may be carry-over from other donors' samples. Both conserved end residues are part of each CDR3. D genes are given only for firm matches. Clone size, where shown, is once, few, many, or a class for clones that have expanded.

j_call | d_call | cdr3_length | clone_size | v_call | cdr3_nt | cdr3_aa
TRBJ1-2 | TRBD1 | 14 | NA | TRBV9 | TGTGCCAGCAGCGCCGGGACAGCGAACTATGGCTACACCTTC | CASSAGTANYGYTF
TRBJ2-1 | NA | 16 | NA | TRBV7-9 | TGTGCCAGCAGCCCCAGGGACTCCCTCTCCTACAATGAGCAGTTCTTC | CASSPRDSLSYNEQFF
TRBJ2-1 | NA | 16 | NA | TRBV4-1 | TGCGCCAGCAGCCATTTGACACCAGGGCTTCGAAATGAGCAGTTCTTC | CASSHLTPGLRNEQFF
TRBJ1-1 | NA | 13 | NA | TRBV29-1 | TGCAGCGTTGAATCGGGAGAAAACACTGAAGCTTTCTTT | CSVESGENTEAFF
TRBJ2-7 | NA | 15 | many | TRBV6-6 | TGTGCCAGCAGTTACCCGGGACGTACGTCCTACGAGCAGTACTTC | CASSYPGRTSYEQYF
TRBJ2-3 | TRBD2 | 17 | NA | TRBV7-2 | TGTGCCAGCAGATTTACCGGACTAGCCCTCTACACAGATACGCAGTATTTT | CASRFTGLALYTDTQYF
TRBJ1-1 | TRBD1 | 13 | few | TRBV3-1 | TGTGCCAGCAGCCAAGGGACAGGGGTACTTGCTTTCTTT | CASSQGTGVLAFF
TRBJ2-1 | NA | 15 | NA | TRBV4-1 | TGCGCCAGCAGCCAGGGGGGCGCATCCTACAATGAGCAGTTCTTC | CASSQGGASYNEQFF
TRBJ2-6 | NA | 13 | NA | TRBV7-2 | TGTGCCAGCAGCTTATCGGACACCAACGTCCTGACTTTC | CASSLSDTNVLTF
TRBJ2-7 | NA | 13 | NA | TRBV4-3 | TGCGCCAGCAGCCAAGCAGGGGGAGGCGAGCAGTACTTC | CASSQAGGGEQYF
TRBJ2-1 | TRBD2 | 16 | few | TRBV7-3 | TGTGCCAGCAGCTTAATCGGGGGGGCCCACGGCAATGAGCAGTTCTTC | CASSLIGGAHGNEQFF
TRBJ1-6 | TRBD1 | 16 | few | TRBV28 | TGTGCCAGCAGACCGACAGGGGGCTTCGATAATTCACCCCTCCACTTT | CASRPTGGFDNSPLHF
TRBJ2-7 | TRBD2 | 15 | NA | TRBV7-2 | TGTGCCAGCAGCTCCGGGACTAGCGGGCTCTACGAGCAGTACTTC | CASSSGTSGLYEQYF
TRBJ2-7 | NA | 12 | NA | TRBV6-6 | TGTGCCAGCAACTCGGGGGCCTACGAGCAGTACTTC | CASNSGAYEQYF
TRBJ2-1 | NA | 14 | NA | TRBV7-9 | TGTGCCAGCAGCCAAGAGGGGGACCCGGATGAGCAGTTCTTC | CASSQEGDPDEQFF
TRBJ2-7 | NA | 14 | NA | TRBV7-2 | TGTGCCAGCAGCTTAAACATAGGGGCCTACGAGCAGTACTTC | CASSLNIGAYEQYF
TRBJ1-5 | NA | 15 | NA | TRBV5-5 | TGTGCCAGCAGTCGCGGGGCAGGGGAAAATCAGCCCCAGCATTTT | CASSRGAGENQPQHF
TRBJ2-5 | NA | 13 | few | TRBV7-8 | TGTGCCAGCAGCTTAAGGTCGCAAGAGACCCAGTACTTC | CASSLRSQETQYF
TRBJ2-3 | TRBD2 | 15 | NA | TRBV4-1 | TGCGCCAGCAGCCCTAGCGGGGGGGACACAGATACGCAGTATTTT | CASSPSGGDTDTQYF
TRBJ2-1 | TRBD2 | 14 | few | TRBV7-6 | TGTGCCAGCAGCTTCTCCGGGGGGGTCAATGAGCAGTTCTTC | CASSFSGGVNEQFF
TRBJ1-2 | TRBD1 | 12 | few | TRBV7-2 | TGTGCCAGCAGCCGGACAGGGGCCGGCTACACCTTC | CASSRTGAGYTF
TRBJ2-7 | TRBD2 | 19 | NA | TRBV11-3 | TGTGCCAGCAGCTCGCGTCCCAGACTAGCGGGAACAAGATCCCACGAGCAGTACTTC | CASSSRPRLAGTRSHEQYF
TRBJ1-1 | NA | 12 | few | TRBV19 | TGTGCCAGTACTCTGGGTGGCACTGAAGCTTTCTTT | CASTLGGTEAFF
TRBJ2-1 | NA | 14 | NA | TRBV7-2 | TGTGCCAGCAGCCAGAGACGGGGGTACAATGAGCAGTTCTTC | CASSQRRGYNEQFF
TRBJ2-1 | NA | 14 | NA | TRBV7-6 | TGTGCCAGCAGCCCGACGGTGGAGGTATTTGAGCAGTTCTTC | CASSPTVEVFEQFF
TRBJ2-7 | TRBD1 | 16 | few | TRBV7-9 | TGTGCCAGCAGCTTAGGCTGGGACAGGTCCGCCTACGAGCAGTACTTC | CASSLGWDRSAYEQYF
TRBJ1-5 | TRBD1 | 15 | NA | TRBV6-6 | TGTGCCAGCAGTTCTACCCGACAGGGGAGTTATCCCCAGCATTTT | CASSSTRQGSYPQHF
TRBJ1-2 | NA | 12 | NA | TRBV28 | TGTGCCAGCAGTTTAATGCAGGATGGCTACACCTTC | CASSLMQDGYTF
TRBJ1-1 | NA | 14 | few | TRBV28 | TGTGCCAGCAGTTTCCCCCGGCTGGGCACTGAAGCTTTCTTT | CASSFPRLGTEAFF
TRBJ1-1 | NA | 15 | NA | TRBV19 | TGTGCCAGTAGTATATCCCTAGCTCCGGGGACTGAAGCTTTCTTT | CASSISLAPGTEAFF
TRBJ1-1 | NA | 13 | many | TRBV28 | TGTGCCAGCAGTAGCAACGGCCGACGAGAAGCTTTCTTT | CASSSNGRREAFF
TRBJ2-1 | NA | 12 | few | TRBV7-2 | TGTGCCAGCAGCCGCTTCTACAATGAGCAGTTCTTC | CASSRFYNEQFF
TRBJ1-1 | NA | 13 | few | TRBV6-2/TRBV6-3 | TGTGCCAGCAGTCCCCCGGGGGTCACTGAAGCTTTCTTT | CASSPPGVTEAFF
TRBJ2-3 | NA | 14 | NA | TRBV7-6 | TGTGCCAGCAGCTTAGAGGGGCTCACAGATACGCAGTATTTT | CASSLEGLTDTQYF
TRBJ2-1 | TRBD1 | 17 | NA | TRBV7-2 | TGTGCCAGCAGCCTAGCAGGGCAGGGGGCAATGTGGAATGAGCAGTTCTTC | CASSLAGQGAMWNEQFF
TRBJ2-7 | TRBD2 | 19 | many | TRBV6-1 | TGTGCCAGCACTAGCCCTTATCGGGATGGGCTAGCGGGGGTGGAGGAGCAGTACTTC | CASTSPYRDGLAGVEEQYF
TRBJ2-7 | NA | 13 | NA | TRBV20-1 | TGCAGTGCTCCATCGGGAGCGTTCGGGGAGCAGTACTTC | CSAPSGAFGEQYF
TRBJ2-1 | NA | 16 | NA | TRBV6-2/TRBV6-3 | TGTGCCAGCACAAGCCAGGCAGGGGCCGCCTACAATGAGCAGTTCTTC | CASTSQAGAAYNEQFF
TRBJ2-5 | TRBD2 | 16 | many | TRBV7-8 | TGTGCCAGCACCTCGCCGGACCGGGGGGGCCTAGAGACCCAGTACTTC | CASTSPDRGGLETQYF
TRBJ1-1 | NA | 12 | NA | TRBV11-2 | TGTGCCAGCAGATCCCCAGATCCTGAAGCTTTCTTT | CASRSPDPEAFF
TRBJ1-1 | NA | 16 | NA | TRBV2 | TGTGCCAGCAGACGGGGACCGCAGGTGAGATCCACTGAAGCTTTCTTT | CASRRGPQVRSTEAFF
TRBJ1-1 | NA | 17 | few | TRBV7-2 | TGTGCCAGCAGCTCCACCCGCACGGGCCCTTGGGACACTGAAGCTTTCTTT | CASSSTRTGPWDTEAFF
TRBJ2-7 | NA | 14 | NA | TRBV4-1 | TGCGCCAGCGCCCAAAGGGGATCTGCGGGCGAGCAGTACTTC | CASAQRGSAGEQYF
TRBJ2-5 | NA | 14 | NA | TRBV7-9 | TGTGCCCTGACTACTCCATTCTCGCAAGAGACCCAGTACTTC | CALTTPFSQETQYF